The present T cell receptor beta chain was sequenced within a study of T cells in localized non-small cell lung cancer. Study-wide results and caveats: Clonality peaked in uninvolved adjacent lung rather than tumor.

Comment on this clone: The target antigen is unknown.

TCRdb's copy holds only in-frame clones and misses some; the assay was immunoSEQ multiplex PCR. The sample lists around 50,000 clones; 86% were seen once. V trimming: 1 base; J trimming: 8 bases; junction bases outside the gene matches: 5. Per germline, CDR1 LNHDA and CDR2 SQIVND (reference sequence). The CDR3 is 14 amino acids. V is TRBV19 and J is TRBJ1-2, with 9 bases identical to TRBD1. The origin of this receptor is a woman aged 35-75 years with stage I lung adenocarcinoma. The sample here was peripheral blood, taken before any cancer treatment. The CDR3 spells CASSIAQGARGYTF. In DNA, the CDR3 is TGTGCCAGTAGTATAGCACAGGGGGCTAGGGGCTACACCTTC.